Following are 18 T cell receptor beta chains from one sample sequenced in a study of STAT3 mutations in large granular lymphocyte leukemia. Assay: immunoSEQ multiplex PCR; the TCRdb copy retains only in-frame clones and omits some. The repertoire holds 1,400 or so clones, with roughly 2.3% as singletons. Study-wide results and limits: Every T-cell large granular lymphocyte leukemia patient had at least one immunodominant TCR beta clonotype.

Their antigen targets remain unknown. Specimen: PBMCs. All receptors come from a human donor with T large granular lymphocyte leukemia. Some clones in this sample may be carry-over from other donors' samples.

The chain combines TRBV5-1 with TRBJ2-5, with D perhaps being TRBD1 or TRBD2 (6 bases each). Trimming left V 0 bases short and J 5 bases short, with 14 bases between. Germline lookup yields CDR1 SGHRS and CDR2 YFSETQ. The CDR3 sequence is 15 residues long. CDR3 coding DNA: TGCGCCAGCAGCTTGGCGGGGGCCTTTGGGGAGACCCAGTACTTC. It is translated as CASSLAGAFGETQYF.

V and J are TRBV29-1 and TRBJ2-1; 8 bases align to TRBD2. CDR3 length: 16 residues. The junction had 6 bases not matched to a gene; V was cut back by 0 bases and J by 2 bases. The germline V gene has CDR1 SQVTM and CDR2 ANQGSEA. Written as DNA, the CDR3 is TGCAGCGTTGAAGATCTTGAAGCGGGGGCCTACAATGAGCAGTTCTTC. The encoded protein is CSVEDLEAGAYNEQFF.

The V gene is TRBV6-5, the J gene TRBJ1-2; no clear D. This CDR3 has 12 residues. Per germline, CDR1 MNHEY and CDR2 SVGAGI. V lost 5 bases and J lost 9, with 13 bases in between. The CDR3 reads CASSRGGGSYTF. The CDR3 coding sequence is TGTGCCAGCAGTCGCGGTGGTGGGAGCTACACCTTC.

This rearrangement joins TRBV7-9 to TRBJ1-1; maybe TRBD1 (5 bases). Trimming removed 8 bases at V and 4 bases at J, with 14 bases between. The length of the CDR3 is 13 residues. Germline CDR1 reads SEHNR; CDR2 reads FQNEAQ (reference sequence). The chain's CDR3 is CASRLGETTEAFF. The CDR3 DNA is TGTGCCAGCCGTTTAGGGGAGACCACTGAAGCTTTCTTT.

This clone was found a few times. The V and J genes are TRBV9 and TRBJ2-5; D possibly corresponds to TRBD2 (5 bases). Germline-derived CDR1 and CDR2 are SGDLS and YYNGEE. Trimming removed 5 bases at V and 1 base at J, with 15 bases between. This CDR3 comprises 15 residues. The DNA of the CDR3 is TGTGCCAGCAGTCCTTACAAGGACTCCCAAGAGACCCAGTACTTC. It is translated as CASSPYKDSQETQYF. Supplemented by reference TRBV9 and TRBJ2-5, the full variable domain reads DSGVTQTPKHLITATGQRVTLRCSPRSGDLSVYWYQQSLDQGLQFLIQYYNGEERAKGNILERFSAQQFPDLHSELNLSSLELGDSALYFCASSPYKDSQETQYFGPGTRLLVL.

This clone was recorded a few times. This chain uses TRBV30 with TRBJ2-1; perhaps TRBD2 as D (7 bases). Trimming cost V 0 bases and J 10 bases, with 13 bases left between them. Germline V gives CDR1 GTSNPN, CDR2 SVGIG (reference sequence). The CDR3 is 13 amino acids. CDR3 sequence reads: CAWSVMGGGEQFF. The CDR3 bases are TGTGCCTGGAGTGTGATGGGAGGGGGAGAGCAGTTCTTC.

V gene TRBV9 combines with J gene TRBJ2-7; 7 positions agree with TRBD1. The V and J ends lost 5 bases and 4 bases, in that order; junction bases with no gene match: 9. CDR1 is SGDLS and CDR2 is YYNGEE in the germline V gene. The CDR3 extends over 14 amino acids. The CDR3, as DNA: TGTGCCAGCAGTTTAGGACAGGCGGCGTACGAGCAGTACTTC. Translated: CASSLGQAAYEQYF.

This rearrangement joins TRBV29-1 to TRBJ2-3; no firm D call. From germline, CDR1 is SQVTM and CDR2 ANQGSEA. This CDR3 has 10 residues. V gave up 7 bases and J gave up 5 bases, with 7 bases separating them. The CDR3 here is CSASGDTQYF. CDR3 DNA: TGCAGCGCATCGGGAGATACGCAGTATTTT.

This clone was observed a handful of times. This chain links TRBV7-2 with TRBJ2-1; 10 bases align to TRBD2. Per germline, CDR1 SGHTA and CDR2 FQGNSA. The CDR3 loop spans 15 amino acids. The V segment lost 4 bases and the J segment 10 bases; nucleotides outside the gene matches: 10. Written as DNA, the CDR3 is TGTGCCAGCAGCTCCCAAACTAGCGGGAAGGAGGAGCAGTTCTTC. Its translation is CASSSQTSGKEEQFF.

This clone was seen a few times. This chain links TRBV4-3 with TRBJ2-1; D unresolved. Between the trimmed V and J ends, which lost 3 bases and 2 bases, there was a span of 11 bases. Looked up from germline, CDR1 is LGHNA and CDR2 is YSLEER. This CDR3 has 15 residues. The CDR3 DNA reads TGCGCCAGCAGCCAGGACCCCTGGACCTACAATGAGCAGTTCTTC. This gives the protein CASSQDPWTYNEQFF.

The chain is built from TRBV29-1 and TRBJ2-7; 8 bases align to TRBD1. V was pared by 6 bases and J by 3 bases, with 7 bases of the junction left unmatched. There are 13 residues in the CDR3. Germline assignment: CDR1 SQVTM and CDR2 ANQGSEA. CDR3 in amino acids: CSVGTGDDYEQYF. CDR3 bases: TGCAGCGTAGGGACAGGCGATGACTACGAGCAGTACTTC.

In nucleotides, the CDR3 is TGCGCCAGCAGCTTGGGTCTGCTTGAAGCCAACGTCCTGACTTTC. Translating gives CASSLGLLEANVLTF. V is TRBV5-1 and J is TRBJ2-6, with D unclear. The length of the CDR3 is 15 residues. Germline CDR1 SGHRS, CDR2 YFSETQ. Trimming pared 0 bases from V and 7 bases from J, leaving 11 bases between. The complete variable domain, with remaining parts taken from reference TRBV5-1 and TRBJ2-6, reads KAGVTQTPRYLIKTRGQQVTLSCSPISGHRSVSWYQQTPGQGLQFLFEYFSETQRNKGNFPGRFSGRQFSNSRSEMNVSTLELGDSALYLCASSLGLLEANVLTFGAGSRLTVL.

This sequence joins TRBV7-2 and TRBJ2-2; D is unresolved. V lost 1 base and J lost 5, with 8 bases in between. The CDR3 is 14 amino acids. Germline V lookup: CDR1 SGHTA, CDR2 FQGNSA. CDR3 DNA sequence: TGTGCCAGCAGCTTAGAAGGCCAAACCGGGGAGCTGTTTTTT. This encodes CASSLEGQTGELFF.

This clone was counted only a few times. The chain has TRBV9 and TRBJ2-3; D is ambiguous. V was cut by 0 bases and J by 5 bases, with 7 bases left in between. Per germline, CDR1 SGDLS and CDR2 YYNGEE. The CDR3 contains 13 residues. The CDR3 nucleotides are TGTGCCAGCAGCGTAGTGTTGGAAGATACGCAGTATTTT. It yields the protein CASSVVLEDTQYF. Looking up the rest from reference TRBV9 and TRBJ2-3 gives the full variable domain: DSGVTQTPKHLITATGQRVTLRCSPRSGDLSVYWYQQSLDQGLQFLIQYYNGEERAKGNILERFSAQQFPDLHSELNLSSLELGDSALYFCASSVVLEDTQYFGPGTRLTVL.

A word on this clone: One end of the junction varies from germline; a read error may be responsible. The chain uses TRBV29-1 and TRBJ2-1; the D gene is possibly TRBD2 (6 bases). Germline CDR1 and CDR2: SQVTM and ANQGSEA. The CDR3 covers 13 residues. In DNA form, the CDR3 reads TGCAGCGTCTGGGGGGACTCCGACAATGAGCAGTTCTTC. Its protein product is CSVWGDSDNEQFF.

This clone was counted a few times. This rearrangement joins TRBV5-1 to TRBJ1-2; 10 nucleotides line up with TRBD1. In germline, CDR1 is SGHRS, CDR2 YFSETQ. The CDR3 is made up of 14 amino acids. With V trimmed by 0 bases and J by 11 bases, 7 bases remained unmatched. The CDR3 sequence is CASSLEGTGASYTF. The CDR3 nucleotides are TGCGCCAGCAGCTTGGAGGGGACAGGGGCCTCTTACACCTTC.

The gene calls are TRBV4-2 and TRBJ2-1; D is ambiguous. V gave up 5 bases and J gave up 1 base, with 6 bases separating them. The CDR3 runs to 13 residues. Per germline, CDR1 LGHNA and CDR2 YNFKEQ. The CDR3 loop is CASSLQSYNEQFF. The CDR3 coding sequence is TGTGCCAGCAGCTTGCAATCCTACAATGAGCAGTTCTTC.

The chain carries TRBV9 and TRBJ2-1; TRBD1 might be the D (5 bases). Looked up from germline, CDR1 is SGDLS and CDR2 is YYNGEE. CDR3 length: 14 amino acids. The V end was cut by 2 bases, the J end by 9 bases, with 15 bases between. The CDR3 reads CASSVRLATGEQFF. The CDR3 DNA follows: TGTGCCAGCAGCGTGAGGTTGGCTACAGGTGAGCAGTTCTTC.